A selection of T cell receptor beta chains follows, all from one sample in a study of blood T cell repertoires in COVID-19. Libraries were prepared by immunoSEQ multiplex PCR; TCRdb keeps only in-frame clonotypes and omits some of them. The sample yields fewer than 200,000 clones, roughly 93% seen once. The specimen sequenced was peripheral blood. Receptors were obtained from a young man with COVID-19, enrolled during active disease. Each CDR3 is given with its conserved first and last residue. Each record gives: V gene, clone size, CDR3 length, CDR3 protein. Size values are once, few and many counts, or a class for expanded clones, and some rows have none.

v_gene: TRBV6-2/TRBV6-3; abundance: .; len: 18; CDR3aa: CASSYLGQAVSSGNTIYF
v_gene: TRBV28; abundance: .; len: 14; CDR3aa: CASSPGLGNNEQFF
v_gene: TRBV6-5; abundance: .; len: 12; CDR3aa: CATSRGRTEAFF
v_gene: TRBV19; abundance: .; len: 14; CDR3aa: CASSIVGGRTEAFF
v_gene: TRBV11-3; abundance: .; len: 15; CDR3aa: CASSPRQGRSGELFF
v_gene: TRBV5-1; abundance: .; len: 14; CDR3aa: CASSLRQGPYEQYF
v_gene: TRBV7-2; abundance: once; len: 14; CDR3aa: CATSPTSGYNEQFF
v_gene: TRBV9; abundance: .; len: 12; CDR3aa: CASSVGDNEQFF
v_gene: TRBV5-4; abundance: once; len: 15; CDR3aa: CASSLGGVTNYGYTF
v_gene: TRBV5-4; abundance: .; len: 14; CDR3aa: CASSADRMAYEQYF
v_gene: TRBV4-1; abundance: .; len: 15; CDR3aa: CASSHPRAGTYEQYF
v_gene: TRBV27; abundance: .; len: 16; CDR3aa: CASSLHSTGDYSPLHF
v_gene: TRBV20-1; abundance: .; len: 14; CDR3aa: CSASARGLEYGYTF
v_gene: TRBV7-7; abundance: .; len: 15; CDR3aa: CASSLGQGETYEQYF
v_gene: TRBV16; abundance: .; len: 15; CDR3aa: CASSQSGQGRNEQYF
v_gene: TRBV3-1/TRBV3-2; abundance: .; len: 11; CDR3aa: CASSQAAEAFF
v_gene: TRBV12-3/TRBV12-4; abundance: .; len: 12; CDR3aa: CASQGYGGELFF
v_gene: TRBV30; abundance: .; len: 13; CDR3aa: CAWSKSPSGEQFF
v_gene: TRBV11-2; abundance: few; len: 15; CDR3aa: CASSLGVGKEETQYF
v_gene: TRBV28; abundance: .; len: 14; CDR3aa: CASSSPRHSYEQYF
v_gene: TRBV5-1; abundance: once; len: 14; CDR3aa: CASSRRGTSGEQFF
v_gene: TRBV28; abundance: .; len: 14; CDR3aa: CASRGGPVNTEAFF